The 14 T cell receptor beta chains below come from one sample, sequenced in a study of cytomegalovirus exposure and HLA in healthy donors. PCR amplification relied on 60 Vbeta primers (plus 13 Jbeta primers). Assay: immunoSEQ multiplex PCR; the TCRdb copy retains only in-frame clones and omits some. The table records under 200,000 clones, roughly 80% of them present only once. Sequencing was performed on PBMCs. The receptors were gathered from a female donor in good health and CMV-seronegative.

The chain carries TRBV18 and TRBJ2-7; 9 bases line up with TRBD2. J lost 7 bases, V lost 6 bases, and 13 bases had no gene match. This CDR3 spans 15 amino acids. The germline gives CDR1 KGHSH, CDR2 LQKENI. The CDR3 is CASSALVAGVGEQYF. The CDR3, as DNA: TGTGCCAGCTCCGCTTTAGTAGCGGGAGTAGGTGAGCAGTACTTC.

The chain has TRBV7-9 and TRBJ2-7; D may be TRBD1 (6 bases). The V gene's germline CDR1 is SEHNR and CDR2 FQNEAQ (reference sequence). Deletions cut 2 bases from V and 1 base from J, with 12 bases between. The CDR3 sequence is 15 residues long. The CDR3 nucleotides are TGTGCCAGCAGCTTACCCGGACAGCCATCCTACGAGCAGTACTTC. Its protein is CASSLPGQPSYEQYF.

The chain has TRBV19 and TRBJ2-2, with D perhaps TRBD1 (6 bases). Germline-derived CDR1 and CDR2 are LNHDA and SQIVND (reference sequence). Trimming removed 7 bases from V and 1 base from J, with 16 bases in between. The CDR3 contains 16 residues. CDR3 sequence: CASKFRTVGNTGELFF. DNA for the CDR3: TGTGCCAGTAAATTTAGGACAGTTGGGAACACCGGGGAGCTGTTTTTT.

V and J are TRBV5-1 and TRBJ1-2; 8 bases match TRBD1. Looked up from germline, CDR1 is SGHRS and CDR2 is YFSETQ. Trimming took 2 bases from V and 8 from J; bases not matched to a gene: 5. The CDR3 runs to 13 residues. CDR3 residues: CASSFQGAAGYTF. CDR3 coding DNA: TGCGCCAGCAGCTTCCAGGGGGCTGCAGGCTACACCTTC.

V is TRBV6-6 and J is TRBJ1-5; a possible D gene is TRBD1 (6 bases). The CDR3 extends over 13 amino acids. The V end was cut by 6 bases, the J end by 4 bases, with 10 bases between. Germline V gene data show CDR1 as MNHNY and CDR2 as SVGAGI (reference sequence). CDR3 DNA: TGTGCCAGCAGCAACCAGGGGAATCAGCCCCAGCATTTT. Translated, it gives CASSNQGNQPQHF.

The CDR3 bases are TGTGCCAGCAGCAGGGACAGGGACGTTGGCGGCTACACCTTC. This gives the protein CASSRDRDVGGYTF. The chain is built from TRBV28 and TRBJ1-2, with 9 positions matching TRBD1. The CDR3 consists of 14 residues. Germline CDR1 is MDHEN and CDR2 is SYDVKM. V shed 6 bases and J 8 bases; nucleotides not matched to a gene: 10.

The sample holds a few counts of this clone. The chain combines TRBV18 with TRBJ2-7; TRBD1 might be the D (6 bases). This CDR3 region has 16 residues. Germline V gene data show CDR1 as KGHSH and CDR2 as LQKENI. V was clipped by 5 bases and J by 0 bases, with 17 bases between them. CDR3 nucleotides: TGTGCCAGCTCAGACTATCAGGGGACGAGCTCCTACGAGCAGTACTTC. It yields the protein CASSDYQGTSSYEQYF.

The CDR3 protein is CASSSEGFDTEAFF. CDR3 coding DNA: TGTGCCAGCAGTTCGGAGGGTTTTGACACTGAAGCTTTCTTT. The chain combines TRBV6-5 with TRBJ1-1; D is unresolved. The CDR3 extends over 14 amino acids. Trimming removed 4 bases at V and 3 bases at J, with 12 bases between. Germline lookup yields CDR1 MNHEY and CDR2 SVGAGI.

About this clone: The junction differs from germline at one of its ends, possibly a read error. The chain is built from TRBV28 and TRBJ2-7, with 8 nucleotides matching TRBD2. The germline CDR1 and CDR2 sequences are MDHEN and SYDVKM. This CDR3 comprises 11 residues. CDR3 nucleotides: TGTGCCACCTTCGGGACTAGGGGGGCCGACTTC. This codes for CATFGTRGADF.

This clone showed up just once. This chain uses TRBV5-1 with TRBJ2-5; 9 bases fit TRBD2. The J call may not be correct, given that the DNA end is closer to TRBJ2-7. Germline CDR1 is SGHRS and CDR2 is YFSETQ. This CDR3 comprises 13 residues. The CDR3 region has the DNA TGCGCCAGCAGCAGACTAGCGGAATACGAGCAGTACTTC. Protein sequence: CASSRLAEYEQYF.

The chain employs TRBV7-2 and TRBJ2-2; D is perhaps TRBD2 (6 bases). V was pared by 5 bases and J by 6 bases, with 19 bases between. The CDR3 runs to 16 residues. Germline-derived CDR1 and CDR2 are SGHTA and FQGNSA. The CDR3 sequence: CASSPRAVGGAGELFF. DNA of the CDR3: TGTGCCAGCAGCCCCAGGGCAGTGGGAGGAGCCGGGGAGCTGTTTTTT. Full variable domain (remainder filled in from reference TRBV7-2 and TRBJ2-2): GAGVSQSPSNKVTEKGKDVELRCDPISGHTALYWYRQSLGQGLEFLIYFQGNSAPDKSGLPSDRFSAERTGGSVSTLTIQRTQQEDSAVYLCASSPRAVGGAGELFFGEGSRLTVL.

The J gene is TRBJ1-1, the V gene TRBV7-9; 8 bases are shared with TRBD1. This CDR3 contains 16 residues. The germline gives CDR1 SEHNR, CDR2 FQNEAQ (reference sequence). Trimming removed 5 bases from V and 4 bases from J; junction bases left unmatched: 12. CDR3 DNA: TGTGCCAGCAGCCCTGGGACAGGCCCCAAGGGCACTGAAGCTTTCTTT. As protein: CASSPGTGPKGTEAFF.

This clone has just a few counts. The chain employs TRBV29-1 and TRBJ2-1; TRBD2 agrees at 7 bases. V shed 3 bases and J 1 base; nucleotides not matched to a gene: 0. The CDR3 is 13 amino acids. Germline V gene sequence: CDR1 SQVTM, CDR2 ANQGSEA. The CDR3 nucleotides are TGCAGCGTTGAGGGGGGGTCCTACAATGAGCAGTTCTTC. As protein: CSVEGGSYNEQFF.

This rearrangement joins TRBV6-6 to TRBJ2-5; the D gene is possibly TRBD1 (5 bases). This CDR3 spans 16 amino acids. Germline CDR1 and CDR2: MNHNY and SVGAGI (reference sequence). V lost 2 bases and J lost 4, with 17 bases in between. Written as DNA, the CDR3 is TGTGCCAGCAGTTACAGCAGTGGGGCTGTGGGAGAGACCCAGTACTTC. Its protein is CASSYSSGAVGETQYF.